This T cell receptor beta chain was profiled in a study of T cells in localized non-small cell lung cancer. Assay used: immunoSEQ multiplex PCR; TCRdb lists only in-frame clones, some missing. The table records 65,000 to 95,000 clones, 80% of them present only once. Turning to this clone: As yet, its antigen is unknown.

Germline-derived CDR1 and CDR2 are MDHEN and SYDVKM. V dropped 5 bases and J dropped 2; count of bases not matched to a gene: 9. CDR3 length: 16 amino acids. Broader study findings: Of the top 100 tumor clones, median 57 were in adjacent lung, approximately 28 among its top 100. Uninvolved adjacent lung, not tumor, had the highest T cell clonality. Elevated circulating T cell density in blood was associated with longer overall survival.

The TCR sequence derives from a man aged 40 to 70 with stage II squamous cell lung carcinoma. Sequenced material: PBMCs, taken before any cancer treatment. The chain links TRBV28 to TRBJ2-7; 10 bases map to TRBD1. CDR3 DNA: TGTGCCAGCAGTCTCCGGAGGGACAGGGGAACCTACGAGCAGTACTTC. Protein sequence: CASSLRRDRGTYEQYF.